Described below is a single TCR beta chain sequence and its context. This sample is part of a study of control samples from healthy donors and cancer patients. Profiled with immunoSEQ multiplex PCR; TCRdb holds only in-frame clones, not every one. The profile shows about 85,000 clones, just under 90% of them singletons. Germline CDR1 reads LNHNV; CDR2 reads YYDKDF (reference sequence). The V and J ends lost 5 bases and 0 bases respectively, with 8 bases between them. This CDR3 comprises 14 residues. V is TRBV15 and J is TRBJ1-5, with TRBD1 as a possible D gene (5 bases). This sequence originates from a man aged 50-59 years in good health. Sequencing was carried out using blood. The CDR3 nucleotides are TGTGCCACCAGCGACAGAAATAGCAATCAGCCCCAGCATTTT. It encodes CATSDRNSNQPQHF.